This TCR beta chain was retrieved from a study of human T cells and chemical hapten exposure. Study background: Minor pooled library volume differences mainly drove per-sample TCR yield variation. Study findings and constraints: TCRs exceeding a frequency of 1 in 1000 stayed unchanged under DPC sensitization.

Concerning this clonotype: The antigen remains unidentified.

Unique molecular identifiers were attached to individual cDNA molecules within the library. MiXCR, run by TCRdb on the RACE reads, gives a single entry per CDR3 protein. The profile shows some 120,000 distinct CDR3 sequences, 9% to 10% of them singletons. J gave up 0 bases and V 5 bases, and 7 bases lay outside the gene matches. The V gene's germline CDR1 is LGHNT and CDR2 FRNRAP. The CDR3 extends over 15 amino acids. The time point denotes: healthy volunteer bleed at 2 weeks. Whole blood, unfractionated, served as the material for total RNA extraction. This clonotype was obtained from a male donor in good health. Some clones in this sample may be carry-over from other donors' samples. The rearrangement links TRBV12-5 to TRBJ2-7, with 7 nucleotides matching TRBD1. What was sequenced was whole blood. In DNA, the CDR3 is TGTGCTAGTGGTCCTGGGACAGTCTCCTCCTACGAGCAGTACTTC. Translated, it gives CASGPGTVSSYEQYF.